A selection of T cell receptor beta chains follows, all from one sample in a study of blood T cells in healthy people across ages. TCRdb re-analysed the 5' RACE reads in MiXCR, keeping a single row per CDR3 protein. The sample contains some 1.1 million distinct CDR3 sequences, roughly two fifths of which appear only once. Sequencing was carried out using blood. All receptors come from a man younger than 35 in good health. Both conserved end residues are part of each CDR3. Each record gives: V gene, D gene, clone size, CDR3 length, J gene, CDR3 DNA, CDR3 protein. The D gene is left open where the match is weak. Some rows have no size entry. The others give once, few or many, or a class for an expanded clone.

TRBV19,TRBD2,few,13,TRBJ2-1,TGTGCCAGTAGTACTAGCGGGGGTAGTGAGCAGTTCTTC,CASSTSGGSEQFF
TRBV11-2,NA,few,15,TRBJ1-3,TGTGCCAGCAGCTTTACCCGAGGCACAGGAAACACCATATATTTT,CASSFTRGTGNTIYF
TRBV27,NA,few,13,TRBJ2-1,TGTGCCAGCAGCGATCAGGGGTTGAGTGAGCAGTTCTTC,CASSDQGLSEQFF
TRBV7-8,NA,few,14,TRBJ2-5,TGTGCCAGCAGCTTAGGACGGCCAGGGGAGACCCAGTACTTC,CASSLGRPGETQYF
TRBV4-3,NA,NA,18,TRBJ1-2,TGCGCCAGCAGCCAAGTCGTGCAGGGGACGTTATTTTCGGGCGGCTACACCTTC,CASSQVVQGTLFSGGYTF
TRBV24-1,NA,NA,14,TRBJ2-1,TGTGCCACCAGTGGGGCAGGGGTGAGTGATGAGCAGTTCTTC,CATSGAGVSDEQFF
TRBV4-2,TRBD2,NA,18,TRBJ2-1,TGTGCCAGCAGCCAAAGGCTAGCGGGGGAGAGCTCCTACAATGAGCAGTTCTTC,CASSQRLAGESSYNEQFF
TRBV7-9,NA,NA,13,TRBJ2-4,TGTGCCAGCAGCTCGCCAGGCAAAAACATTCAGTACTTC,CASSSPGKNIQYF
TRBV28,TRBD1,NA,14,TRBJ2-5,TGTGCCAGCAGCCCCAGGGGGCTGGACAGTGAGCAGTACTTC,CASSPRGLDSEQYF
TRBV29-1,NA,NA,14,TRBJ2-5,TGCAGCGTTGACCCCTCAGGTGCTCAAGAGACCCAGTACTTC,CSVDPSGAQETQYF
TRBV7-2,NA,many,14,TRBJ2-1,TGTGCCAGCAGCTTTCCGGGACTCCGCAATGAGCAGTTCTTC,CASSFPGLRNEQFF
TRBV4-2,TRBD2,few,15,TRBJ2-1,TGTGCCAGCAGCCAAGATTGGGGGGGTAACAATGAGCAGTTCTTC,CASSQDWGGNNEQFF
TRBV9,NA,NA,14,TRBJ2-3,TGTGCCAGCAGCGTACGGGGACTCACAGATACGCCGTATTTT,CASSVRGLTDTPYF
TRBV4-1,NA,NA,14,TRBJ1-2,TGCGCCAGCAGCCAAGCCTCGTCAGGGGATGGCTACACCTTC,CASSQASSGDGYTF
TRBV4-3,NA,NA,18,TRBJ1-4,TGCGCCAGCAGCCAGGTCCAACCGAACAGGGAAGGGTATGAAAAACTGTTTTTT,CASSQVQPNREGYEKLFF
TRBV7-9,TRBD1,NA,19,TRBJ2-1,TGTGCCAGCAGCCCGGGATACCTAGTGCAGGGGGCTGTAATGAATGAGCAGTTCTTC,CASSPGYLVQGAVMNEQFF
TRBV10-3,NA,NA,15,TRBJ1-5,TGTGCCATCAGTGAGCCTACCTTACCTAATCAGCCCCAGCATTTT,CAISEPTLPNQPQHF
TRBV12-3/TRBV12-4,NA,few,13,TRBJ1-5,TGTGCCAGCAGCTTGCCCGAGGGTCAGCCCCAGCATTTT,CASSLPEGQPQHF
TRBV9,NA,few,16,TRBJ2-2,TGTGCCAGCAGCGTAGTGGGGGGCCAGAGCACCGGGGAGCTGTTTTTT,CASSVVGGQSTGELFF
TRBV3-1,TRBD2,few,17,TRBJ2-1,TGTGCCAGCAGCCAAGATCAGGGGACTAGCGGCTACAATGAGCAGTTCTTC,CASSQDQGTSGYNEQFF
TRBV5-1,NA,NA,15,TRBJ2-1,TGCGCCAGCAACCTGGGACGAGCGGGCTGCAATGAGCAGTTCTTC,CASNLGRAGCNEQFF
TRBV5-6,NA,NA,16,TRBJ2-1,TGTGCCAGCAGCGTACGAACATCGGGGAATTACAATGAGCAGTTCTTC,CASSVRTSGNYNEQFF
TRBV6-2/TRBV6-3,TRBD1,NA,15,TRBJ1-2,TGTGCCGGCAGTTCCCAGGGGACAGGGTCCTATGGCTACACCTTC,CAGSSQGTGSYGYTF
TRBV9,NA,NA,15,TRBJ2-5,TGTGCCAGCAGCGTAGCTACGAACAGGCAAGAGACCCAGTACTTC,CASSVATNRQETQYF
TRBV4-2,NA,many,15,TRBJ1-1,TGCGCCAGCAGCCAAGATAACGGGGGCAACACTGAAGCTTTCTTT,CASSQDNGGNTEAFF
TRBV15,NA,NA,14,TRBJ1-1,TGTGCCACCAGCACCTCCGGGGGGAGTACTGAAGCTTTCTTT,CATSTSGGSTEAFF
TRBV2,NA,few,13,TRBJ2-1,TGTGCCAGCAGCGGAGTGGAAGACAATGAGCAGTTCTTC,CASSGVEDNEQFF
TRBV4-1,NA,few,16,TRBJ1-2,TGCGCCAGCAGCCAACCCTCGGGAAGGAATAACTATGGCTACACCTTC,CASSQPSGRNNYGYTF
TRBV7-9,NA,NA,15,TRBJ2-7,TGTGCCAGCAGCTCCGACATGGGGTTTAGTTCCGAGCAGTACTTC,CASSSDMGFSSEQYF
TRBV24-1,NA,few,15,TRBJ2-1,TGTGCCACCAGTGATAGAGAGGATAAATGGAATGAGCAGTTCTTC,CATSDREDKWNEQFF
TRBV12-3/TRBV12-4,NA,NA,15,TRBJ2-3,TGTGCCAGCAGCCCCGCTCTTGGCTCCACGGATACGCAGTATTTT,CASSPALGSTDTQYF
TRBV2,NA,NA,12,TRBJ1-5,TGTTCCAGCAGCGTTCCAAATCAGCCCCAGCATTTT,CSSSVPNQPQHF
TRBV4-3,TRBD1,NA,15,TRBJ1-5,TGCGCCAGCAGCCCTGAGGACAGGGGAGATCAGCCCCAGCATTTT,CASSPEDRGDQPQHF
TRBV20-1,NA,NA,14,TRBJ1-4,TGCAGTGTTCGGGCCGGTGGAGGAAATGAAAAACTGTTTTTT,CSVRAGGGNEKLFF
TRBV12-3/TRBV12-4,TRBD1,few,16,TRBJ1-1,TGTGCCAGCAGTTTATTATCAGGGGGCAAGAACACTGAAGCTTTCTTT,CASSLLSGGKNTEAFF
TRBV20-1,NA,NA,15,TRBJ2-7,TGCAGCGCTACCCGAGACAGTTTTTCCTACAATGAGCAGTACTTC,CSATRDSFSYNEQYF
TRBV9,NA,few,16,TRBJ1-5,TGTGCCAGCAGCGTAGGTTCAGGGAGTGTCAATCAGCCCCAGCATTTT,CASSVGSGSVNQPQHF
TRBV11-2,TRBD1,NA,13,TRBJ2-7,TGTGCCAGCGACGGACAGGGTCGGAATGAGCAGTACTTC,CASDGQGRNEQYF
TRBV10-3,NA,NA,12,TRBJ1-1,TGTGCCTTCCAAGGGGAGAACACTGAAGCTTTCTTT,CAFQGENTEAFF
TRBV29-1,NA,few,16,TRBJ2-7,TGCAGCGTCCGGGCTTTTGCTGGGCTTGGAACCTACGAGCAGTACTTC,CSVRAFAGLGTYEQYF
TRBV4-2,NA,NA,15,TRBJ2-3,TGTGCCAGCAGCCGATTCCCCGGGTCGGCAGATACGCAGTATTTT,CASSRFPGSADTQYF
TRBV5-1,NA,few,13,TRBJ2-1,TGCGCCAGCAGCACAGGGCCTAACAATGAGCAGTTCTTC,CASSTGPNNEQFF
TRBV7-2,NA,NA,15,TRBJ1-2,TGTGCCAGCAGCTCCCAACAGGGAATAATGTATGGCTACACCTTC,CASSSQQGIMYGYTF
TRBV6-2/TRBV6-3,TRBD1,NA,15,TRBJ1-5,TGTGCCAGCAGTCACAGGGGGGTAAGGGATCAGCCCCAGCATTTT,CASSHRGVRDQPQHF
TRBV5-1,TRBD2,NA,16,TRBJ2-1,TGCGCCAGCAGCTTGAAAGGGACTAGCCGCGGAAATGAGCAGTTCTTC,CASSLKGTSRGNEQFF
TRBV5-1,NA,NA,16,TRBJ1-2,TGCGCCAGCAGCTCCCTCAGTGAGGGACCTATCTATGGCTACACCTTC,CASSSLSEGPIYGYTF
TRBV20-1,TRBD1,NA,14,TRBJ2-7,TGCAGTGCTAGAGAACCGGGACAGACCTACGAGCAGTACTTC,CSAREPGQTYEQYF
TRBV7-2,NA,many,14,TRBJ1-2,TGTGCCAGCAGCTTAGGAAGACAGAACTATGGCTACACCTTC,CASSLGRQNYGYTF
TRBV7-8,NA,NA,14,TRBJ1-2,TGTGCCAGCAGCTTGGGGTTGGCGGCATATGGCTACACCTTC,CASSLGLAAYGYTF
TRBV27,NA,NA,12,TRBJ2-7,TGTGCCAGCAGTTTAATTGGTAATGAGCAGTACTTC,CASSLIGNEQYF
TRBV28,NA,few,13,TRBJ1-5,TGTGCCAGCAGCTTTCTTAGCAATCAGCCCCAGCATTTT,CASSFLSNQPQHF
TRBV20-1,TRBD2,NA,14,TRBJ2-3,TGCAGTGCTAGGACCGGGGGGGCCTCAGATACGCAGTATTTT,CSARTGGASDTQYF
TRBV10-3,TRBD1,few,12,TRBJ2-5,TGTGCCACGTGGGACAGCCAAGAGACCCAGTACTTC,CATWDSQETQYF
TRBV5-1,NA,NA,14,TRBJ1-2,TGCGCCAGCAGCTTGGACGCAGGGGTATATGGCTACACCTTC,CASSLDAGVYGYTF
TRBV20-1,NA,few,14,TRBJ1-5,TGCAGTGCCTCACCTCGGGAGGGATATCAGCCCCAGCATTTT,CSASPREGYQPQHF